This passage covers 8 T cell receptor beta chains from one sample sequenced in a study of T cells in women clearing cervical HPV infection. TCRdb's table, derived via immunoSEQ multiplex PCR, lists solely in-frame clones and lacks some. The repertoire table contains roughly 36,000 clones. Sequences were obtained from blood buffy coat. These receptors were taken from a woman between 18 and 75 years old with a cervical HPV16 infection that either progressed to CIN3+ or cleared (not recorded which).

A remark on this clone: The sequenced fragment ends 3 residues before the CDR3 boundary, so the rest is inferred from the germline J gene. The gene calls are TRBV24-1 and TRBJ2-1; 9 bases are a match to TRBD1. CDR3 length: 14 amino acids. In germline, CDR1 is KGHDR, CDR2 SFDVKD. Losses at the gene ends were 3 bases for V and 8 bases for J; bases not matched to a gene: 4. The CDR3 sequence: CATSDEQGADEQFF. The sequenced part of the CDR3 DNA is TGTGCCACCAGTGATGAACAGGGGGCGGATGAG.

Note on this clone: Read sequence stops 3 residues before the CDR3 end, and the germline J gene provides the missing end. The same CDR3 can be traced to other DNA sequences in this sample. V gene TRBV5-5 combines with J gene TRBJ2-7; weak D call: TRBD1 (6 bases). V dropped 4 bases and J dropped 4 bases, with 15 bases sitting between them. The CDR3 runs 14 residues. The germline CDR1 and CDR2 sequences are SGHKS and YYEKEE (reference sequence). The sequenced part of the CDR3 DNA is TGTGCCAGCAGCCCCGGGACATTGACTTACGAG. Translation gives CASSPGTLTYE. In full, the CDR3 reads CASSPGTLTYEQYF.

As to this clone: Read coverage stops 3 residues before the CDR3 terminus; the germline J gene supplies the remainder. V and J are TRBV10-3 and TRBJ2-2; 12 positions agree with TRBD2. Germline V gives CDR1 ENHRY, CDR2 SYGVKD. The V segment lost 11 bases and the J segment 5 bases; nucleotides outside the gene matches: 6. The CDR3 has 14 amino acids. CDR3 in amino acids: CAGRLAGDTGELFF. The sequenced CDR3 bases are TGTGCCGGCCGACTAGCGGGAGATACCGGGGAG.

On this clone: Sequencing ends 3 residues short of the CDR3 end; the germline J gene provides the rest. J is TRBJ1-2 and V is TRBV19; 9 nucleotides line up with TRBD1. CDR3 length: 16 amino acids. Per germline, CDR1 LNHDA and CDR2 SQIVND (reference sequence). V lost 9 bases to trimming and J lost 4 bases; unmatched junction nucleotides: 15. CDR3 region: CASNPGQGPIGYGYTF. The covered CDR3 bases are TGTGCCAGCAATCCGGGACAGGGACCGATCGGCTATGGC.

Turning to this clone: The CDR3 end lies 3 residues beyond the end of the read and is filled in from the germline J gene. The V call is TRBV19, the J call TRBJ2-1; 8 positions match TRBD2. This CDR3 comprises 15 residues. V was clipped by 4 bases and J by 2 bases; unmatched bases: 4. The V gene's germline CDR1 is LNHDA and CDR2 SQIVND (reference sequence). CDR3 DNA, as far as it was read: TGTGCCAGTAGTACTAAGCGGGGGCCCTACAATGAG. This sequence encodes CASSTKRGPYNE. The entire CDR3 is CASSTKRGPYNEQFF.

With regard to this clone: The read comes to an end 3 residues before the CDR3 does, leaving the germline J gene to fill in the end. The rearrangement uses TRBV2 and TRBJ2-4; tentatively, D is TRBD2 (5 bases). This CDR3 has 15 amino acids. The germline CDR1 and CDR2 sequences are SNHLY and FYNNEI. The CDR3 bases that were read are TGTGCCAGCAGTGAACGGGCACTCTTTGACTATGGT. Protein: CASSERALFDYG. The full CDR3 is CASSERALFDYGQYF.

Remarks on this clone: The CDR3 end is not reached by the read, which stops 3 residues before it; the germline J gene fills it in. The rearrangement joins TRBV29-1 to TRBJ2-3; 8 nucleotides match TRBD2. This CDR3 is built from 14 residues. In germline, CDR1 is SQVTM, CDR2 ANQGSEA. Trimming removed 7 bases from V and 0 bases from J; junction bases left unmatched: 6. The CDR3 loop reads CSALAGISTDTQYF. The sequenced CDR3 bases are TGCAGCGCCTTAGCGGGAATTAGCACAGATACG.

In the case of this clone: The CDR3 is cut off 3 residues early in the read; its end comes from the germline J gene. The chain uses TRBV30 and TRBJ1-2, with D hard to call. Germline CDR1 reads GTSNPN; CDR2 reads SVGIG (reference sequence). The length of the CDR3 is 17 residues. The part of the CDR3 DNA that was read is TGTGCCTGGAGTGGTAGACTAGCGGGAGGGCCAGTGGGAGAC. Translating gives CAWSGRLAGGPVGD. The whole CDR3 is CAWSGRLAGGPVGDYTF.